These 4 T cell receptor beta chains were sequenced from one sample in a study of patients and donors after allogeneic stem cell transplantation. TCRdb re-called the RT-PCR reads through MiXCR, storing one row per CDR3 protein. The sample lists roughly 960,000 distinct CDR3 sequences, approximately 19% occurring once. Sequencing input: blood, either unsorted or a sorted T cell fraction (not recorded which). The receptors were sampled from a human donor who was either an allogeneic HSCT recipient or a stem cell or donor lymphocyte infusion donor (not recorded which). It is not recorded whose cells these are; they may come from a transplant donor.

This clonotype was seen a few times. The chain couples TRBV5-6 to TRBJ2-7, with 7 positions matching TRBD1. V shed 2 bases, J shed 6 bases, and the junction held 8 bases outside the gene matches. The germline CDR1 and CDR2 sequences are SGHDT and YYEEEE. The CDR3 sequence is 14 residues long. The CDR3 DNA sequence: TGTGCCAGCAGCTTAATGGGACAGATGATCGAGCAGTACTTC. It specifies CASSLMGQMIEQYF.

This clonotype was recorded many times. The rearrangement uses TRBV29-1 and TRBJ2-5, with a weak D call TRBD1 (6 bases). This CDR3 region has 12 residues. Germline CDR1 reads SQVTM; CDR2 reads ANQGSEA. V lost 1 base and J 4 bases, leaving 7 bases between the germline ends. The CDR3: CSVEGRGETQYF. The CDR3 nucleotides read TGCAGCGTTGAAGGCAGGGGAGAGACCCAGTACTTC.

CDR3 sequence: CASSLRDTHYEQYF. The CDR3 DNA reads TGTGCCAGCAGCCTCCGGGACACCCACTACGAGCAGTACTTC. This chain links TRBV4-2 with TRBJ2-7; TRBD1 is a possible D gene (6 bases). CDR3 size: 14 residues. The V gene's germline CDR1 is LGHNA and CDR2 YNFKEQ. The V and J ends lost 4 bases and 3 bases respectively, with 13 bases between them.

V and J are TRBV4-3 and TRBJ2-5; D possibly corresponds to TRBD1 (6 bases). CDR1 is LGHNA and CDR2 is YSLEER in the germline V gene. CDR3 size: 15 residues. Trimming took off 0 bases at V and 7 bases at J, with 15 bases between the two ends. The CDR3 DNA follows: TGCGCCAGCAGCCAAGATTCACGGGCAGGGGCGACCCAGTACTTC. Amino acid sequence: CASSQDSRAGATQYF.